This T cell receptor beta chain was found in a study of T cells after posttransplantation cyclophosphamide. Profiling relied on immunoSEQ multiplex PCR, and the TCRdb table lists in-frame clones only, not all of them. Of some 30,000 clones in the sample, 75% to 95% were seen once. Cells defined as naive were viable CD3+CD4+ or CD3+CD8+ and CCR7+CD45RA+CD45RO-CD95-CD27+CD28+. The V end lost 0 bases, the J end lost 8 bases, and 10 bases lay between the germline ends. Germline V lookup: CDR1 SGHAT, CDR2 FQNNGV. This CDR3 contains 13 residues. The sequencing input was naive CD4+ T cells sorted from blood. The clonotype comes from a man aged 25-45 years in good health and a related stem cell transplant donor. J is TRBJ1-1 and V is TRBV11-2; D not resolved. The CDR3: CASSLDQALEAFF. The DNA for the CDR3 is TGTGCCAGCAGCTTAGATCAGGCGCTAGAAGCTTTCTTT. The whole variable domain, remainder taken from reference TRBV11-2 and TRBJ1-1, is EAGVAQSPRYKIIEKRQSVAFWCNPISGHATLYWYQQILGQGPKLLIQFQNNGVVDDSQLPKDRFSAERLKGVDSTLKIQPAKLEDSAVYLCASSLDQALEAFFGQGTRLTVV.